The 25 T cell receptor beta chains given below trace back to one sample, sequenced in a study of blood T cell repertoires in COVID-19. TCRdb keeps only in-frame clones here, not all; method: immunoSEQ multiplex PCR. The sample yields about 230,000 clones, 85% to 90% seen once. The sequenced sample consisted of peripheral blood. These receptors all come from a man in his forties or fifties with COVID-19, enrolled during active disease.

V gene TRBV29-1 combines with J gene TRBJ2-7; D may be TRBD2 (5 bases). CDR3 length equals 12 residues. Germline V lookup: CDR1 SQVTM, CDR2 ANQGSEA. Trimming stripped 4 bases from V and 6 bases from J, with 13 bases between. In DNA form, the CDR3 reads TGCAGCGTTGTACTAGATCTACGCGAGCAGTACTTC. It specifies CSVVLDLREQYF.

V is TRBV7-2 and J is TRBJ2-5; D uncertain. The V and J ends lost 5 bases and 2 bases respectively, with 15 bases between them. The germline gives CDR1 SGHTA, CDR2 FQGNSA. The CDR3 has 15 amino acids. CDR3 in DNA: TGTGCCAGCAGCCCCACCCTGGGCAGACAAGAGACCCAGTACTTC. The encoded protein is CASSPTLGRQETQYF.

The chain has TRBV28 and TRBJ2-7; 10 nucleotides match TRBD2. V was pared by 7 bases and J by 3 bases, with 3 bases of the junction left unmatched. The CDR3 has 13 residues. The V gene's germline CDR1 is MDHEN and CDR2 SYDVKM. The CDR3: CASISSGSYEQYF. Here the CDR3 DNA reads TGTGCCAGCATCTCTAGCGGGAGCTACGAGCAGTACTTC.

CDR3 bases: TGTGCCAGCTCACCCACGGGGGTGGCAGGGGGAGGCAATCAGCCCCAGCATTTT. Translated, it gives CASSPTGVAGGGNQPQHF. The chain combines TRBV18 with TRBJ1-5, with 7 nucleotides matching TRBD1. The CDR3 covers 18 residues. Unmatched junction bases numbered 13, after V lost 3 bases and J lost 2 bases. The germline gives CDR1 KGHSH, CDR2 LQKENI.

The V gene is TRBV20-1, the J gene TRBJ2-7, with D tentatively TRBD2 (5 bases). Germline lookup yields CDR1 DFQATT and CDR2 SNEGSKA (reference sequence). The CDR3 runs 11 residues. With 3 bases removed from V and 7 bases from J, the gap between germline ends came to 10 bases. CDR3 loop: CSASPLAEQYF. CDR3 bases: TGCAGTGCTAGTCCTTTAGCGGAGCAGTACTTC.

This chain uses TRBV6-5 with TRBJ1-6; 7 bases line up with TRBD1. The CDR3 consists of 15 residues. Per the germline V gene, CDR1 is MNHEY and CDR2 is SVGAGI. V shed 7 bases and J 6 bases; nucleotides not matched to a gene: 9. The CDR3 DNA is TGTGCCAGCACCTCCACTGGGACAGCTAATTCACCCCTCCACTTT. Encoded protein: CASTSTGTANSPLHF.

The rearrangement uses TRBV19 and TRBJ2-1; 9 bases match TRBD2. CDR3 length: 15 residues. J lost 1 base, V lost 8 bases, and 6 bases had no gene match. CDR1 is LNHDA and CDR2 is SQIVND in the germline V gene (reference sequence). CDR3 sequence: CASGTSWDSYNEQFF. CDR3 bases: TGTGCCAGTGGGACTAGCTGGGATTCCTACAATGAGCAGTTCTTC.

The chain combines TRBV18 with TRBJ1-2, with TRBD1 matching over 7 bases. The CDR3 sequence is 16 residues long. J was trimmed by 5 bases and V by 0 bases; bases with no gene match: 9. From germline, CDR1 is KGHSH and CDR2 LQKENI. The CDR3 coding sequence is TGTGCCAGCTCACCACCGTCGGCAGGGGGTCGATATGGCTACACCTTC. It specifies CASSPPSAGGRYGYTF.

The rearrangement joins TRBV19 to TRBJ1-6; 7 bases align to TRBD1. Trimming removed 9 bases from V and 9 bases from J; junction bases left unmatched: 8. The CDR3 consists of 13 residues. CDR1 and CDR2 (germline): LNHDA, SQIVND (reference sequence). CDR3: CARPGTAVSPLHF. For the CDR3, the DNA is TGTGCCAGACCCGGGACAGCGGTTTCACCCCTCCACTTT. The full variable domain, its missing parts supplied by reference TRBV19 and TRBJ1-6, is DGGITQSPKYLFRKEGQNVTLSCEQNLNHDAMYWYRQDPGQGLRLIYYSQIVNDFQKGDIAEGYSVSREKKESFPLTVTSAQKNPTAFYLCARPGTAVSPLHFGNGTRLTVT.

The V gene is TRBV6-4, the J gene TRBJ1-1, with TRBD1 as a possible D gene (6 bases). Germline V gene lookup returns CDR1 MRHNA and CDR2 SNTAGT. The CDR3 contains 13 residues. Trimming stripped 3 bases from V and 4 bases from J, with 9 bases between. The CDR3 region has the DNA TGTGCCAGCAGTGAGGGCAGGGGCACTGAAGCTTTCTTT. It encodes CASSEGRGTEAFF.

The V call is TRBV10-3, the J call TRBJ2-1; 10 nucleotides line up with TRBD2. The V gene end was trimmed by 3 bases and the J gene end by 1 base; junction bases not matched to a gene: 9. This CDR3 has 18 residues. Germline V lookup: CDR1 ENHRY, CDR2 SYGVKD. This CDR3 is CAISDSSGRTISYNEQFF. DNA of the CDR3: TGTGCCATCAGTGACTCTAGCGGGAGAACCATTTCCTACAATGAGCAGTTCTTC.

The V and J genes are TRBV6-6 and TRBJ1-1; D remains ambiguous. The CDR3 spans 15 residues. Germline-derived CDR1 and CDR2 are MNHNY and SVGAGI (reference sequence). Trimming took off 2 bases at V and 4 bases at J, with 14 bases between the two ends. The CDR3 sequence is CASSYVKGVVTEAFF. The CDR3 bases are TGTGCCAGCAGTTACGTCAAGGGAGTGGTCACTGAAGCTTTCTTT.

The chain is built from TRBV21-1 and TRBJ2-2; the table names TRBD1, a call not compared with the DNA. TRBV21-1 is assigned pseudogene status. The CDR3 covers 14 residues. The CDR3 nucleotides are TGTGCCAGCCAGGACTACAGGGGCACCGGGGAGCTGTTTTTT. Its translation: CASQDYRGTGELFF.

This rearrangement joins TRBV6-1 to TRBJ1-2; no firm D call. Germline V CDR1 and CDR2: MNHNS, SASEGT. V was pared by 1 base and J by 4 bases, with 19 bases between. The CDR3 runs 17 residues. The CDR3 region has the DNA TGTGCCAGCAGTGAAGTGATTCCGGTCAGGTACTTCTATGGCTACACCTTC. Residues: CASSEVIPVRYFYGYTF.

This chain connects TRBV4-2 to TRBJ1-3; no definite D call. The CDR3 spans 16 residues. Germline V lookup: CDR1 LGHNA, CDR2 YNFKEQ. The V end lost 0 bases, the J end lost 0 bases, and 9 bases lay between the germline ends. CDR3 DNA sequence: TGTGCCAGCAGCCAAGATCTCGGGAGCTCTGGAAACACCATATATTTT. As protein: CASSQDLGSSGNTIYF.

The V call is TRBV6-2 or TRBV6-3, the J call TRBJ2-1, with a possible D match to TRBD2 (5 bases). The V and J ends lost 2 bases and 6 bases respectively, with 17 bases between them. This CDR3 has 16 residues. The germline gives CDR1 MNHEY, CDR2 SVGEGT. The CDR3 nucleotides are TGTGCCAGCAGTTACGGGTCGGCGGGTTCTGGCAATGAGCAGTTCTTC. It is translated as CASSYGSAGSGNEQFF.

CDR3 coding DNA: TGTGCCAGCAGTCAAACTAGGGCGGAGCAGTACTTC. Translation gives CASSQTRAEQYF. V and J are TRBV7-2 and TRBJ2-7; the D gene is possibly TRBD2 (5 bases). Trimming took off 6 bases at V and 7 bases at J, with 13 bases between the two ends. Germline loops: CDR1 SGHTA, CDR2 FQGNSA. CDR3 length: 12 residues.

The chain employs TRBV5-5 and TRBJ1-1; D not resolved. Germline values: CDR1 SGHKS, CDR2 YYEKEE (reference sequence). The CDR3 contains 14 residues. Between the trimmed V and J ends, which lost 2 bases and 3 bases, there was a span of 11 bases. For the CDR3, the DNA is TGTGCCAGCAGCTTTTGGGCCGGGGACACTGAAGCTTTCTTT. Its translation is CASSFWAGDTEAFF.

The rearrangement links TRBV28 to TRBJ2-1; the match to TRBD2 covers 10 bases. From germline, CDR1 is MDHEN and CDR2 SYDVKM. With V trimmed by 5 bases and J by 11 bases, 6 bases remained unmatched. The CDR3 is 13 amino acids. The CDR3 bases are TGTGCCAGCAGTACTGGGACTAGCGAGAAGCAGTTCTTC. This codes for CASSTGTSEKQFF. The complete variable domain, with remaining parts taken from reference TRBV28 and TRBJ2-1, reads DVKVTQSSRYLVKRTGEKVFLECVQDMDHENMFWYRQDPGLGLRLIYFSYDVKMKEKGDIPEGYSVSREKKERFSLILESASTNQTSMYLCASSTGTSEKQFFGPGTRLTVL.

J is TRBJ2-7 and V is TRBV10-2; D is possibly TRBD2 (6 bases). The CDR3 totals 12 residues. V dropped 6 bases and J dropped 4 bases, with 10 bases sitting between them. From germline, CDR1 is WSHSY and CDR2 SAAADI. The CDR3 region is CASRIADYEQYF. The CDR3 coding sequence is TGCGCCAGCAGAATAGCGGATTACGAGCAGTACTTC.

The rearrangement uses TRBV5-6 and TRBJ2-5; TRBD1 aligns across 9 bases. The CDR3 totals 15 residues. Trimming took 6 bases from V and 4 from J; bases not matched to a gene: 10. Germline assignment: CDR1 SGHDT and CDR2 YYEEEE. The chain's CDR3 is CASTATGQGVETQYF. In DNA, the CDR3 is TGTGCCAGCACCGCGACGGGACAGGGTGTAGAGACCCAGTACTTC.

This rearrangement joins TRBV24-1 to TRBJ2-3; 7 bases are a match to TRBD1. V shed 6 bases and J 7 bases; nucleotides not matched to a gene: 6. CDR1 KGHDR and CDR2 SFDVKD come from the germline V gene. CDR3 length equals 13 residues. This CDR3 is CATSSGQDNTQYF. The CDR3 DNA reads TGTGCCACCAGTTCTGGACAGGACAATACGCAGTATTTT.

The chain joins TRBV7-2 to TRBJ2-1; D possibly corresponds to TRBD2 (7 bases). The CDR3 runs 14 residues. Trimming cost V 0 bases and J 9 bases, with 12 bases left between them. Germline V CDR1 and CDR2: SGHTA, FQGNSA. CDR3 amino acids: CASSLAGGLVEQFF. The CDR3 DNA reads TGTGCCAGCAGCTTAGCGGGGGGGCTTGTTGAGCAGTTCTTC.

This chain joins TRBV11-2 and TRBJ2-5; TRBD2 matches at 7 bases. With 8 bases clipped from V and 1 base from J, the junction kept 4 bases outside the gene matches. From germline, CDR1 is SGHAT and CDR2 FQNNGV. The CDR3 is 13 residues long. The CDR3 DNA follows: TGTGCCAGCTCACGGGGGGTCCAAGAGACCCAGTACTTC. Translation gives CASSRGVQETQYF.

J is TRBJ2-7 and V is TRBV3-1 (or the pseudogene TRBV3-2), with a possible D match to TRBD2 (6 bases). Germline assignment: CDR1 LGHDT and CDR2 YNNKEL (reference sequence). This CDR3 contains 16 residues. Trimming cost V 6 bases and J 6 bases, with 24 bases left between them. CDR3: CASSQMGGVWPVEQYF. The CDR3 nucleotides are TGTGCCAGCAGTCAAATGGGCGGGGTTTGGCCCGTCGAGCAGTACTTC.